A single sample is the source of the 25 T cell receptor beta chains below, sequenced in a study of shared clonotypes between healthy human individuals. Here immunoSEQ multiplex PCR was the method, and the copy in TCRdb shows in-frame clones only, minus some. The data contain 2.3 million or so clones, 90% to 95% of them singletons. The sequenced material came from naive CD4+ T cells from PBMCs. Subset meaning: CD45RA+ positively selected. These TCRs come from a man between 18 and 29 years old in good health. Some clones in this sample may be carry-over from other donors' samples.

The V and J genes are TRBV5-6 and TRBJ2-1, with D tentatively TRBD2 (7 bases). CDR1 and CDR2 (germline): SGHDT, YYEEEE. The CDR3 runs to 17 residues. V was cut by 0 bases and J by 9 bases, with 22 bases left in between. This CDR3 reads CASSLGPLGGGLVEQFF. The DNA of the CDR3 is TGTGCCAGCAGCTTGGGGCCACTGGGCGGGGGCTTGGTTGAGCAGTTCTTC.

The chain uses TRBV11-3 and TRBJ2-5; D perhaps matches TRBD1 (6 bases). Trimming took 2 bases from V and 5 from J, leaving 9 bases between them. The CDR3 extends over 13 amino acids. CDR1 SGHNT and CDR2 YENEEA come from the germline V gene. The CDR3 region is CASSLTGTETQYF. The CDR3 nucleotides read TGTGCCAGCAGCTTAACAGGGACGGAGACCCAGTACTTC.

V usage is TRBV18 and J usage is TRBJ2-3, with D tentatively TRBD1 or TRBD2 (5 bases each). CDR1 and CDR2 from the germline V gene are KGHSH and LQKENI. Trimming stripped 3 bases from V and 4 bases from J, with 17 bases between. The CDR3 runs to 16 residues. In DNA, the CDR3 is TGTGCCAGCTCACCCCCGGGCAGAGGGGATGCAGATACGCAGTATTTT. Its translation is CASSPPGRGDADTQYF. Full variable domain (outside the CDR3, taken from reference TRBV18 and TRBJ2-3): NAGVMQNPRHLVRRRGQEARLRCSPMKGHSHVYWYRQLPEEGLKFMVYLQKENIIDESGMPKERFSAEFPKEGPSILRIQQVVRGDSAAYFCASSPPGRGDADTQYFGPGTRLTVL.

This clone was seen only a few times. The chain combines TRBV7-3 with TRBJ2-2; D uncertain. Trimming stripped 3 bases from V and 6 bases from J, with 8 bases between. The CDR3 extends over 13 amino acids. Germline V gene sequence: CDR1 SGHTA, CDR2 FQGTGA. The CDR3 protein is CASSFGPAGELFF. CDR3 coding DNA: TGTGCCAGCAGCTTCGGGCCCGCCGGGGAGCTGTTTTTT.

This clone was counted between two and nine times. The same CDR3 is also encoded by other DNA sequences in this sample. J is TRBJ1-5 and V is TRBV29-1; no reliable D call. Trimming stripped 4 bases from V and 0 bases from J, with 10 bases between. CDR1 and CDR2 from the germline V gene are SQVTM and ANQGSEA. This CDR3 has 14 amino acids. The CDR3 DNA is TGCAGCGTTGTCTCCGGAAATAGCAATCAGCCCCAGCATTTT. It codes for CSVVSGNSNQPQHF.

The chain has TRBV6-5 and TRBJ1-2; 7 bases are a match to TRBD1. The junction had 12 bases not matched to a gene; V was cut back by 6 bases and J by 8 bases. Germline V gene data show CDR1 as MNHEY and CDR2 as SVGAGI. The CDR3 covers 14 residues. CDR3 sequence (DNA): TGTGCCAGCAGCCCCCGGGACAGCCGGACCGGCTACACCTTC. Residues: CASSPRDSRTGYTF.

V is TRBV19 and J is TRBJ2-7, with D perhaps matching TRBD2 (5 bases). Per germline, CDR1 LNHDA and CDR2 SQIVND (reference sequence). The CDR3 spans 13 residues. The germline V and J ends were trimmed by 4 bases and 2 bases, with 9 bases remaining between them. CDR3 nucleotides: TGTGCCAGTAGTAGCGGGTGGACCTACGAGCAGTACTTC. Residues: CASSSGWTYEQYF.

This rearrangement joins TRBV4-1 to TRBJ1-2; a possible D gene is TRBD1 (5 bases). Germline CDR1 MGHRA, CDR2 YSYEKL. This CDR3 region has 17 residues. The V and J ends lost 3 bases and 2 bases respectively, with 19 bases between them. The CDR3, as DNA: TGCGCCAGCAGCCACCTTGTACGAGGGGAGAGAAACTATGGCTACACCTTC. It codes for CASSHLVRGERNYGYTF.

This clone was observed a few times. This chain links TRBV7-3 with TRBJ2-1; D call uncertain. The V end was cut by 5 bases, the J end by 7 bases, with 9 bases between. Germline V gene sequence: CDR1 SGHTA, CDR2 FQGTGA. The CDR3 extends over 12 amino acids. CDR3 nucleotide sequence: TGTGCCAGCAGCCGAGTAGGGAATGAGCAGTTCTTC. Translating it yields CASSRVGNEQFF. Variable domain in full (rest from reference TRBV7-3 and TRBJ2-1): GAGVSQTPSNKVTEKGKYVELRCDPISGHTALYWYRQSLGQGPEFLIYFQGTGAADDSGLPNDRFFAVRPEGSVSTLKIQRTERGDSAVYLCASSRVGNEQFFGPGTRLTVL.

The table lists this clone with a count of one. The chain employs TRBV9 and TRBJ1-3, with a weak D call TRBD1 (6 bases). V lost 3 bases and J lost 4, with 17 bases in between. Germline loops: CDR1 SGDLS, CDR2 YYNGEE. The CDR3 has 16 amino acids. The CDR3 DNA reads as TGTGCCAGCAGCGCACAAATTACAGGGATGGGAAACACCATATATTTT. Amino acid sequence: CASSAQITGMGNTIYF.

The rearrangement joins TRBV27 to TRBJ2-7; 9 bases fit TRBD1. The CDR3 covers 15 residues. The ends lost 2 bases at V and 3 bases at J; junction bases unmatched: 5. From germline, CDR1 is MNHEY and CDR2 SMNVEV (reference sequence). The CDR3 loop is CASSLGGTGIYEQYF. The CDR3 DNA follows: TGTGCCAGCAGTTTAGGGGGGACAGGGATCTACGAGCAGTACTTC.

The chain recombines TRBV28 with TRBJ2-7; 8 bases line up with TRBD2. CDR3 size: 15 residues. Germline values: CDR1 MDHEN, CDR2 SYDVKM. With 3 bases clipped from V and 1 base from J, the junction kept 5 bases outside the gene matches. The chain's CDR3 is CASSFSGSGSYEQYF. In DNA, the CDR3 is TGTGCCAGCAGTTTCAGCGGGAGCGGGTCCTACGAGCAGTACTTC.

As for this clone: The sample contains more than one DNA sequence encoding this CDR3. The CDR3 spells CASSATSGWDEQFF. CDR3 sequence (DNA): TGTGCCAGCAGCGCCACTAGCGGATGGGATGAGCAGTTCTTC. The rearrangement uses TRBV9 and TRBJ2-1, with 8 positions matching TRBD2. The germline V gene encodes CDR1 SGDLS and CDR2 YYNGEE. The CDR3 runs 14 residues. Trimming took 3 bases from V and 8 from J; bases not matched to a gene: 7.

CDR3 in DNA: TGTGCCAGCAGCTTATCGGTTAGCGGGAGACCAGATACGCAGTATTTT. Encoded protein: CASSLSVSGRPDTQYF. The genes are TRBV11-3 and TRBJ2-3; 9 nucleotides line up with TRBD2. The V segment lost 2 bases and the J segment 4 bases; nucleotides outside the gene matches: 7. Germline CDR1 SGHNT, CDR2 YENEEA. The CDR3 is made up of 16 amino acids.

The J gene is TRBJ1-3, the V gene TRBV7-3; 8 bases map to TRBD1. V was pared by 0 bases and J by 5 bases, with 6 bases of the junction left unmatched. CDR1 SGHTA and CDR2 FQGTGA come from the germline V gene. CDR3 length equals 16 residues. In DNA, the CDR3 is TGTGCCAGCAGCTTAACCGGACAGGGAGGTAGAAACACCATATATTTT. Amino acids: CASSLTGQGGRNTIYF.

The gene calls are TRBV28 and TRBJ2-7; 11 positions agree with TRBD2. CDR1 and CDR2 from the germline V gene are MDHEN and SYDVKM. V was clipped by 2 bases and J by 4 bases; unmatched bases: 4. CDR3 size: 15 residues. The CDR3: CASSLQLAGEYEQYF. The CDR3 nucleotides read TGTGCCAGCAGTTTACAACTAGCGGGAGAGTACGAGCAGTACTTC.

This chain joins TRBV28 and TRBJ2-1, with 8 positions matching TRBD1. The CDR3 runs 15 residues. Germline trimming cut 6 bases from V and 0 bases from J; bases unmatched to any gene: 4. Germline V gives CDR1 MDHEN, CDR2 SYDVKM. The CDR3, as DNA: TGTGCCAGCAGATCGGGGACAGGCTCCTACAATGAGCAGTTCTTC. It translates to CASRSGTGSYNEQFF.

This clone has only one observation. The rearrangement links TRBV11-2 to TRBJ1-1; possibly TRBD1 for D (6 bases). The V end lost 2 bases, the J end lost 1 base, and 8 bases lay between the germline ends. This CDR3 has 14 amino acids. Per the germline V gene, CDR1 is SGHAT and CDR2 is FQNNGV. CDR3 loop: CASSLRGTNTEAFF. CDR3 in DNA: TGTGCCAGCAGCTTAAGGGGGACGAACACTGAAGCTTTCTTT.

The chain uses TRBV7-2 and TRBJ2-5; 11 bases match TRBD2. Germline CDR1 SGHTA, CDR2 FQGNSA. The CDR3 loop spans 16 amino acids. The J segment lost 3 bases and the V segment lost 3 bases, leaving 6 bases of the junction unmatched. DNA for the CDR3: TGTGCCAGCAGCTTGGGGACGGGACTAGCGGAAGAGACCCAGTACTTC. It is translated as CASSLGTGLAEETQYF.

Comments on this clone: Other DNA sequences within the sample encode an identical CDR3. The chain uses TRBV5-1 and TRBJ2-1; TRBD2 matches 8 bases. From germline, CDR1 is SGHRS and CDR2 YFSETQ. The CDR3 extends over 15 amino acids. Losses at the gene ends were 4 bases for V and 0 bases for J; bases not matched to a gene: 3. CDR3 sequence: CASSPLAGSYNEQFF. In nucleotides, the CDR3 is TGCGCCAGCAGCCCTCTAGCGGGCTCCTACAATGAGCAGTTCTTC.

This clone was recorded only once. The chain is built from TRBV6-1 and TRBJ2-1; D gene uncertain. The CDR3 runs 19 residues. V was clipped by 2 bases and J by 5 bases, with 25 bases between them. Germline loops: CDR1 MNHNS, CDR2 SASEGT. The chain's CDR3 is CASSEIPLPLVGADNEQFF. CDR3 sequence (DNA): TGTGCCAGCAGTGAAATTCCCCTCCCCTTAGTCGGAGCCGACAATGAGCAGTTCTTC.

V usage is TRBV19 and J usage is TRBJ2-3; unclear D gene. Germline V lookup: CDR1 LNHDA, CDR2 SQIVND (reference sequence). The CDR3 length is 15 residues. V was trimmed by 5 bases and J by 2 bases, leaving 14 bases between them. The CDR3 DNA reads TGTGCCAGTAGTGACGGATTCGGGCCCACAGATACGCAGTATTTT. It translates to CASSDGFGPTDTQYF.

J is TRBJ2-7 and V is TRBV6-5, with 7 bases identical to TRBD2. The V segment lost 6 bases and the J segment 2 bases; nucleotides outside the gene matches: 7. The germline CDR1 and CDR2 sequences are MNHEY and SVGAGI. CDR3 length: 14 residues. Here the CDR3 DNA reads TGTGCCAGCAGCCGGAGCGGGACCGCCTACGAGCAGTACTTC. Amino acids: CASSRSGTAYEQYF.

V gene TRBV5-1 combines with J gene TRBJ1-3, with unresolved D. From germline, CDR1 is SGHRS and CDR2 YFSETQ. This CDR3 contains 15 residues. V was pared by 0 bases and J by 2 bases, with 9 bases between. In DNA form, the CDR3 reads TGCGCCAGCAGCTTGGTGGGCCCGCCTGGAAACACCATATATTTT. Translation: CASSLVGPPGNTIYF.

V usage is TRBV7-2 and J usage is TRBJ2-7, with 12 bases fitting TRBD2. The CDR3 length is 14 residues. V lost 5 bases to trimming and J lost 6 bases; unmatched junction nucleotides: 5. Germline CDR1 is SGHTA and CDR2 is FQGNSA. DNA for the CDR3: TGTGCCAGCAGCGGACTAGCGGGATTTGTCGAGCAGTACTTC. Translated: CASSGLAGFVEQYF. Full variable domain (outside the CDR3, taken from reference TRBV7-2 and TRBJ2-7): GAGVSQSPSNKVTEKGKDVELRCDPISGHTALYWYRQSLGQGLEFLIYFQGNSAPDKSGLPSDRFSAERTGGSVSTLTIQRTQQEDSAVYLCASSGLAGFVEQYFGPGTRLTVT.